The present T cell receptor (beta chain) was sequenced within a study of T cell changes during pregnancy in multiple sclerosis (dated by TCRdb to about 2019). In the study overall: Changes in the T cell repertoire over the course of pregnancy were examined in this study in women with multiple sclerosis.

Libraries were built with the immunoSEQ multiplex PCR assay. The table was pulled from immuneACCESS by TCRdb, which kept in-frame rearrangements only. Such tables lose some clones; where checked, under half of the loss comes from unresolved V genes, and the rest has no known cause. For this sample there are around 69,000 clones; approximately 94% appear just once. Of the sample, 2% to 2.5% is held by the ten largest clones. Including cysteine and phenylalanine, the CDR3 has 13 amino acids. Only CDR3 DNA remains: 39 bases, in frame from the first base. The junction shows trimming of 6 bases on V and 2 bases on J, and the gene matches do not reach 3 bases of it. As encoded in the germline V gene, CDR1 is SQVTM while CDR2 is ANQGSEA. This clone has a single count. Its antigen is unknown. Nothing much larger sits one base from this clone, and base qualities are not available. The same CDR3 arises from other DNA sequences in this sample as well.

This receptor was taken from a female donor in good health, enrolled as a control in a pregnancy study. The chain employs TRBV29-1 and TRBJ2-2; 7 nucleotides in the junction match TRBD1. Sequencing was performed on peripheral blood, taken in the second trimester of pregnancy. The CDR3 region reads CSVGQANTGELFF. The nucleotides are TGCAGCGTCGGACAGGCAAACACCGGGGAGCTGTTTTTT.